A selection of T cell receptor beta chains follows, all from one sample in a study of shared clonotypes between healthy human individuals. Repertoires were generated with immunoSEQ multiplex PCR, while TCRdb's copy carries only in-frame clones and drops some. The repertoire includes 650,000 to 750,000 clones, roughly 78% of them detected once, and about 2% sits in the top ten. The source material was memory CD4+ T cells sorted from blood. The receptors derive from a woman in her 30s in good health. The CDR3 runs from the conserved cysteine through the conserved F or W. Each record gives: J gene, V gene, D gene, clone size, CDR3 protein, CDR3 DNA. D genes are given only for firm matches. For some rows the clone size is stated as once, few or many, or as a class when expanded; others skip it.

J: TRBJ1-5
V: TRBV7-8
D: NA
size: NA
CDR3: CASSKTTGYSNQPQHF
DNA: TGTGCCAGCAGCAAAACGACAGGATATAGCAATCAGCCCCAGCATTTT

J: TRBJ1-1
V: TRBV19
D: NA
size: few
CDR3: CASTPRRVQNTEAFF
DNA: TGTGCCAGTACCCCTAGAAGGGTTCAGAACACTGAAGCTTTCTTT

J: TRBJ1-5
V: TRBV2
D: TRBD1
size: NA
CDR3: CASSADRASNQPQHF
DNA: TGTGCCAGCAGTGCGGACAGGGCCAGCAATCAGCCCCAGCATTTT

J: TRBJ2-2
V: TRBV2
D: NA
size: NA
CDR3: CASRRTVGGELFF
DNA: TGTGCCAGCAGAAGAACCGTGGGCGGGGAGCTGTTTTTT

J: TRBJ2-3
V: TRBV28
D: NA
size: NA
CDR3: CASSAMGGFDTQYF
DNA: TGTGCCAGCAGTGCGATGGGGGGCTTTGATACGCAGTATTTT

J: TRBJ1-2
V: TRBV7-8
D: NA
size: NA
CDR3: CASSDARVDYTF
DNA: TGTGCCAGCAGCGACGCCAGGGTTGACTACACCTTC

J: TRBJ1-2
V: TRBV30
D: TRBD1
size: NA
CDR3: CAWSLQGVRGYTF
DNA: TGTGCCTGGAGCCTACAGGGGGTACGGGGCTACACCTTC

J: TRBJ1-2
V: TRBV6-6
D: TRBD1
size: NA
CDR3: CASRAPGQELVYGYTF
DNA: TGTGCCAGCAGAGCCCCGGGACAGGAATTAGTCTATGGCTACACCTTC

J: TRBJ1-1
V: TRBV19
D: NA
size: many
CDR3: CASSIEGMNTEAFF
DNA: TGTGCCAGTAGTATCGAGGGGATGAACACTGAAGCTTTCTTT

J: TRBJ2-3
V: TRBV18
D: NA
size: NA
CDR3: CASSPSDQNGDTQYF
DNA: TGTGCCAGCTCACCCTCCGACCAAAACGGGGATACGCAGTATTTT

J: TRBJ2-3
V: TRBV6-4
D: TRBD2
size: NA
CDR3: CASSGSGSRADTQYF
DNA: TGTGCCAGCAGTGGTAGCGGGAGTCGTGCAGATACGCAGTATTTT

J: TRBJ2-1
V: TRBV7-2
D: NA
size: NA
CDR3: CASSLDRADYNEQFF
DNA: TGTGCCAGCAGCCTGGACAGAGCCGACTACAATGAGCAGTTCTTC

J: TRBJ2-6
V: TRBV27
D: TRBD1
size: NA
CDR3: CASSLNGDRASSGANVLTF
DNA: TGTGCCAGCAGTTTAAACGGGGACAGGGCTAGCTCTGGGGCCAACGTCCTGACTTTC

J: TRBJ2-7
V: TRBV10-2
D: NA
size: NA
CDR3: CASSYEEEQYF
DNA: TGCGCCAGCAGCTACGAGGAAGAGCAGTACTTC

J: TRBJ1-2
V: TRBV18
D: TRBD1
size: NA
CDR3: CASSPTTGRDGYTF
DNA: TGTGCCAGCTCACCGACGACAGGGAGGGATGGCTACACCTTC

J: TRBJ2-1
V: TRBV6-5
D: TRBD2
size: few
CDR3: CASSLAGVSYNEQFF
DNA: TGTGCCAGCAGTTTAGCGGGAGTAAGCTACAATGAGCAGTTCTTC

J: TRBJ1-5
V: TRBV5-1
D: NA
size: NA
CDR3: CASSLGPNQPQHF
DNA: TGCGCCAGCAGCTTGGGGCCGAATCAGCCCCAGCATTTT

J: TRBJ1-1
V: TRBV5-1
D: NA
size: many
CDR3: CASSLNLQGNTEAFF
DNA: TGCGCCAGCAGCTTGAATTTACAGGGGAACACTGAAGCTTTCTTT

J: TRBJ1-2
V: TRBV28
D: NA
size: few
CDR3: CASSTTPNYGYTF
DNA: TGTGCCAGCAGTACGACACCCAACTATGGCTACACCTTC

J: TRBJ2-5
V: TRBV28
D: TRBD2
size: NA
CDR3: CASSITTSGSETQYF
DNA: TGTGCCAGCAGTATCACGACTAGCGGGAGCGAGACCCAGTACTTC

J: TRBJ2-7
V: TRBV4-2
D: NA
size: NA
CDR3: CASSPSGGGESYEQYF
DNA: TGTGCCAGCAGCCCCTCAGGAGGGGGCGAGAGCTACGAGCAGTACTTC

J: TRBJ2-5
V: TRBV19
D: TRBD2
size: NA
CDR3: CASSIRLSWLADRTQYF
DNA: TGTGCCAGTAGTATCCGGCTTTCGTGGCTAGCGGATAGAACCCAGTACTTC

J: TRBJ2-1
V: TRBV10-3
D: TRBD1
size: NA
CDR3: CAISGDRGGNEQFF
DNA: TGTGCCATCAGTGGGGACAGGGGCGGAAATGAGCAGTTCTTC

J: TRBJ2-2
V: TRBV18
D: NA
size: NA
CDR3: CASSLGATGELFF
DNA: TGTGCCAGCTCACTAGGGGCCACCGGGGAGCTGTTTTTT

J: TRBJ2-2
V: TRBV5-4
D: TRBD1
size: many
CDR3: CASSLEGAATGELFF
DNA: TGTGCCAGCAGCTTGGAGGGGGCGGCCACCGGGGAGCTGTTTTTT

J: TRBJ2-7
V: TRBV6-4
D: NA
size: NA
CDR3: CASSDRTAFQTSHEQYF
DNA: TGTGCCAGCAGTGACCGCACCGCGTTCCAAACGTCCCACGAGCAGTACTTC

J: TRBJ2-2
V: TRBV19
D: NA
size: NA
CDR3: CASRSKQRNTGELFF
DNA: TGTGCCAGTCGCTCAAAACAGAGGAACACCGGGGAGCTGTTTTTT

J: TRBJ1-1
V: TRBV7-9
D: TRBD1
size: once
CDR3: CASRNRDSKNTEAFF
DNA: TGTGCCAGCCGAAACCGGGACAGCAAGAACACTGAAGCTTTCTTT

J: TRBJ1-2
V: TRBV28
D: TRBD1
size: NA
CDR3: CASSWTGFDATYGYTF
DNA: TGTGCCAGCAGTTGGACAGGCTTTGACGCTACCTATGGCTACACCTTC

J: TRBJ2-7
V: TRBV11-2
D: TRBD2
size: once
CDR3: CASSWGLAGAGDEQYF
DNA: TGTGCCAGCAGCTGGGGACTAGCGGGAGCAGGAGACGAGCAGTACTTC

J: TRBJ2-5
V: TRBV18
D: TRBD1
size: NA
CDR3: CASETGQGETQYF
DNA: TGTGCCAGCGAAACGGGACAGGGAGAGACCCAGTACTTC

J: TRBJ2-7
V: TRBV29-1
D: NA
size: NA
CDR3: CSVEDWGGRIGQYF
DNA: TGCAGCGTTGAAGATTGGGGGGGCCGGATTGGACAGTACTTC

J: TRBJ2-2
V: TRBV4-2
D: TRBD1
size: NA
CDR3: CASSQPGQRTSGELFF
DNA: TGTGCCAGCAGTCAGCCGGGACAGAGAACTTCCGGGGAGCTGTTTTTT

J: TRBJ2-5
V: TRBV5-1
D: TRBD1
size: NA
CDR3: CASSTYTGVLETQYF
DNA: TGCGCCAGCAGCACATATACAGGGGTCCTAGAGACCCAGTACTTC

J: TRBJ2-2
V: TRBV10-2
D: TRBD2
size: few
CDR3: CASSTSGRGVGELFF
DNA: TGCGCCAGCAGTACTAGCGGGAGAGGGGTCGGGGAGCTGTTTTTT

J: TRBJ2-2
V: TRBV7-8
D: NA
size: NA
CDR3: CASSLSITGELFF
DNA: TGTGCCAGCAGCTTATCTATCACCGGGGAGCTGTTTTTT

J: TRBJ1-2
V: TRBV14
D: NA
size: NA
CDR3: CASSQDRFAGYTF
DNA: TGTGCCAGCAGCCAAGACCGGTTCGCCGGCTACACCTTC

J: TRBJ2-1
V: TRBV30
D: NA
size: NA
CDR3: CAWSVPLRKNYNEQFF
DNA: TGTGCCTGGAGTGTACCACTGCGGAAGAACTACAATGAGCAGTTCTTC

J: TRBJ2-7
V: TRBV18
D: TRBD2
size: NA
CDR3: CASSPRGTSVSYEQYF
DNA: TGTGCCAGCTCACCAAGGGGGACTAGCGTCTCCTACGAGCAGTACTTC

J: TRBJ1-1
V: TRBV7-2
D: NA
size: NA
CDR3: CASSYREVSEAFF
DNA: TGTGCCAGCAGTTACAGGGAAGTCTCTGAAGCTTTCTTT

J: TRBJ2-7
V: TRBV30
D: NA
size: NA
CDR3: CAWSVHSYEQYF
DNA: TGTGCCTGGAGTGTACACTCGTACGAGCAGTACTTC

J: TRBJ1-5
V: TRBV2
D: NA
size: few
CDR3: CASSEGHNSNQPQHF
DNA: TGTGCCAGCAGTGAGGGACATAATAGCAATCAGCCCCAGCATTTT

J: TRBJ2-1
V: TRBV9
D: TRBD1
size: NA
CDR3: CASSLRQGIYNEQFF
DNA: TGTGCCAGCAGCCTCCGACAGGGAATTTACAATGAGCAGTTCTTC

J: TRBJ1-1
V: TRBV10-3
D: TRBD1
size: NA
CDR3: CAIKGTANMNTEAFF
DNA: TGTGCCATCAAGGGGACAGCTAACATGAACACTGAAGCTTTCTTT

J: TRBJ1-2
V: TRBV27
D: NA
size: NA
CDR3: CASSSRVRRGYTF
DNA: TGTGCCAGCAGCTCCAGGGTTAGGCGGGGCTACACCTTC

J: TRBJ1-2
V: TRBV6-5
D: NA
size: NA
CDR3: CASSYSEGSAGYTF
DNA: TGTGCCAGCAGTTACAGCGAGGGATCGGCGGGCTACACCTTC

J: TRBJ2-7
V: TRBV7-9
D: NA
size: NA
CDR3: CASSRQDHYEQYF
DNA: TGTGCCAGCAGCAGACAGGACCACTACGAGCAGTACTTC

J: TRBJ2-5
V: TRBV2
D: TRBD2
size: NA
CDR3: CASSEDRTSDQETQYF
DNA: TGTGCCAGCAGTGAAGACCGGACTAGTGATCAAGAGACCCAGTACTTC

J: TRBJ2-7
V: TRBV6-1
D: TRBD1
size: NA
CDR3: CASSSPGQGAWEQYF
DNA: TGTGCCAGCAGCTCCCCGGGACAGGGGGCCTGGGAGCAGTACTTC

J: TRBJ1-4
V: TRBV5-8
D: TRBD1
size: NA
CDR3: CASSLGQGRNEKLFF
DNA: TGTGCCAGCAGCTTGGGACAGGGCCGTAATGAAAAACTGTTTTTT

J: TRBJ2-1
V: TRBV11-2
D: NA
size: NA
CDR3: CASSAENYNEQFF
DNA: TGTGCCAGCAGCGCTGAGAATTACAATGAGCAGTTCTTC

J: TRBJ1-4
V: TRBV7-2
D: NA
size: NA
CDR3: CASNQGYNEKLFF
DNA: TGTGCCAGCAACCAGGGCTATAATGAAAAACTGTTTTTT

J: TRBJ2-1
V: TRBV4-1
D: NA
size: many
CDR3: CASSRSGDYNEQFF
DNA: TGCGCCAGCAGCAGGTCTGGGGATTACAATGAGCAGTTCTTC

J: TRBJ1-4
V: TRBV15
D: TRBD1
size: NA
CDR3: CATSRGRRGTGLGEKLFF
DNA: TGTGCCACCAGCAGAGGTCGGAGGGGGACAGGGTTGGGCGAAAAACTGTTTTTT

J: TRBJ2-2
V: TRBV5-6
D: NA
size: many
CDR3: CASSLIGTNTGELFF
DNA: TGTGCCAGCAGCTTGATCGGGACGAACACCGGGGAGCTGTTTTTT

J: TRBJ2-7
V: TRBV6-6
D: NA
size: NA
CDR3: CASSYSRRDEQYF
DNA: TGTGCCAGCAGTTACTCTCGGCGGGACGAGCAGTACTTC

J: TRBJ2-2
V: TRBV11-2
D: TRBD2
size: NA
CDR3: CASSFPAGVGTGELFF
DNA: TGTGCCAGCAGCTTTCCCGCGGGAGTAGGGACCGGGGAGCTGTTTTTT

J: TRBJ1-5
V: TRBV2
D: TRBD1
size: NA
CDR3: CASSAFTGGDQPQHF
DNA: TGTGCCAGCAGTGCTTTTACAGGGGGCGATCAGCCCCAGCATTTT

J: TRBJ2-7
V: TRBV10-3
D: NA
size: NA
CDR3: CAISEGGTLNF
DNA: TGTGCCATCAGTGAGGGAGGGACTCTGAACTTC